The 24 T cell receptor beta chains given below trace back to one sample, sequenced in a study of blood T cell repertoires in COVID-19. Profiled with immunoSEQ multiplex PCR; TCRdb holds only in-frame clones, not every one. There are some 300,000 clones in the sample; 90% occur only once, and approximately 0.98% lies in the top ten. The sample comprised peripheral blood. These receptor sequences come from a woman between 35 and 50 years old with COVID-19, enrolled during active disease.

Worth noting for this clone: The same CDR3 can be traced to other DNA sequences in this sample. The chain carries TRBV19 and TRBJ1-2; 8 bases are a match to TRBD1. This CDR3 comprises 14 residues. With V trimmed by 3 bases and J by 8 bases, 8 bases remained unmatched. The germline CDR1 and CDR2 sequences are LNHDA and SQIVND (reference sequence). This chain's CDR3 is CASSISGDRGGYTF. Written as DNA, the CDR3 is TGTGCCAGTAGTATCTCCGGCGACAGGGGAGGCTACACCTTC.

This chain uses TRBV7-6 with TRBJ2-5; tentatively, D is TRBD1 (5 bases). Germline values: CDR1 SGHVS, CDR2 FNYEAQ. V was pared by 1 base and J by 5 bases, with 17 bases between. The CDR3 is 16 amino acids. The CDR3 sequence is CASSLVRQGRRETQYF. CDR3 nucleotide sequence: TGTGCCAGCAGCTTAGTTCGCCAGGGCCGACGGGAGACCCAGTACTTC.

This sequence joins TRBV6-1 and TRBJ1-1, with 7 bases fitting TRBD1. The CDR3 extends over 14 amino acids. With 6 bases clipped from V and 0 bases from J, the junction kept 4 bases outside the gene matches. The germline V gene encodes CDR1 MNHNS and CDR2 SASEGT. CDR3 sequence reads: CASRGGQMNTEAFF. The CDR3, as DNA: TGTGCCAGCAGGGGGGGACAGATGAACACTGAAGCTTTCTTT.

V usage is TRBV27 and J usage is TRBJ1-1; unclear D gene. The CDR3 loop spans 13 amino acids. CDR1 and CDR2 (germline): MNHEY, SMNVEV (reference sequence). Trimming took off 4 bases at V and 1 base at J, with 7 bases between the two ends. CDR3 DNA sequence: TGTGCCAGCAGTTCAAACAGGAACACTGAAGCTTTCTTT. The encoded protein is CASSSNRNTEAFF.

The chain recombines TRBV13 with TRBJ1-2; D possibly corresponds to TRBD1 (5 bases). Germline V gives CDR1 PRHDT, CDR2 FYEKMQ (reference sequence). The CDR3 runs 14 residues. The V end lost 4 bases, the J end lost 6 bases, and 15 bases lay between the germline ends. The CDR3 DNA sequence: TGTGCCAGCAGCTCCCGGGTTGGGGGGGATGGCTACACCTTC. Protein sequence: CASSSRVGGDGYTF.

The chain couples TRBV2 to TRBJ2-3, with 11 bases identical to TRBD2. Germline CDR1 reads SNHLY; CDR2 reads FYNNEI. The ends lost 6 bases at V and 0 bases at J; junction bases unmatched: 8. The CDR3 runs to 17 residues. The CDR3 loop is CASRAGTSGRSTDTQYF. The CDR3 nucleotides read TGTGCCAGCAGGGCCGGGACTAGCGGAAGGAGCACAGATACGCAGTATTTT.

The chain employs TRBV6-2 or TRBV6-3 and TRBJ2-5, with a weak D call TRBD2 (6 bases). CDR1 is MNHEY and CDR2 is SVGEGT in the germline V gene. The CDR3 runs 15 residues. V was shortened by 2 bases and J by 4 bases, with 14 bases between the two germline ends. Here the CDR3 reads CASSYRGGRGETQYF. The DNA for the CDR3 is TGTGCCAGCAGTTACCGAGGCGGGCGGGGAGAGACCCAGTACTTC.

This clone was found a few times. The chain is built from TRBV9 and TRBJ1-6, with D unclear. This CDR3 spans 13 amino acids. Germline V lookup: CDR1 SGDLS, CDR2 YYNGEE. The V end lost 0 bases, the J end lost 9 bases, and 7 bases lay between the germline ends. CDR3 coding DNA: TGTGCCAGCAGCGTAGAATCAGGTTCACCCCTCCACTTT. It encodes CASSVESGSPLHF. The complete variable domain, with remaining parts taken from reference TRBV9 and TRBJ1-6, reads DSGVTQTPKHLITATGQRVTLRCSPRSGDLSVYWYQQSLDQGLQFLIQYYNGEERAKGNILERFSAQQFPDLHSELNLSSLELGDSALYFCASSVESGSPLHFGNGTRLTVT.

The V gene is TRBV29-1, the J gene TRBJ1-1; 8 positions agree with TRBD1. CDR3 size: 13 residues. Germline V gene sequence: CDR1 SQVTM, CDR2 ANQGSEA. J lost 2 bases, V lost 7 bases, and 6 bases had no gene match. The CDR3 coding sequence is TGCAGCGGAGACAGGGGAATTAACACTGAAGCTTTCTTT. Translating it yields CSGDRGINTEAFF.

This chain connects TRBV6-6 to TRBJ2-2; no clear D gene. CDR3 length equals 13 residues. V lost 3 bases and J 8 bases, leaving 10 bases between the germline ends. The V gene's germline CDR1 is MNHNY and CDR2 SVGAGI (reference sequence). The CDR3 DNA reads TGTGCCAGCAGTTATTGGAAACAGGGGGAGCTGTTTTTT. It translates to CASSYWKQGELFF.

This clone showed up just once. This sequence joins TRBV14 and TRBJ2-1, with 8 positions matching TRBD2. The length of the CDR3 is 15 residues. V lost 3 bases and J lost 10; bases outside the gene matches: 11. Germline lookup yields CDR1 SGHDN and CDR2 FVKESK. Here the CDR3 DNA reads TGTGCCAGCAGCCACTTCACTAGCGGTGGGGGGGAGCAGTTCTTC. Translation: CASSHFTSGGGEQFF.

The chain has TRBV28 and TRBJ2-7; TRBD2 matches 7 bases. Unmatched junction bases numbered 2, after V lost 2 bases and J lost 1 base. This CDR3 is built from 14 residues. CDR1 and CDR2 (germline): MDHEN, SYDVKM. Written as DNA, the CDR3 is TGTGCCAGCAGTTTAGGGGGGGTATCCTACGAGCAGTACTTC. Protein product: CASSLGGVSYEQYF.

Worth noting for this clone: A read error may account for a junction end that differs from germline. The chain carries TRBV6-5 and TRBJ2-3; 8 nucleotides agree with TRBD2. Germline CDR1 reads MNHEY; CDR2 reads SVGAGI. The CDR3 has 13 residues. The CDR3 region has the DNA TGTGCAAGCACGGGGGGGGCCCCAGATACGCAGTATTTT. This gives the protein CASTGGAPDTQYF.

DNA for the CDR3: TGCGCCAGCAGCCAGCGGACAGGGCAAACTGAAGCTTTCTTT. This gives the protein CASSQRTGQTEAFF. This chain links TRBV5-1 with TRBJ1-1, with TRBD1 matching over 8 bases. Trimming at V came to 4 bases and at J to 5 bases, leaving 7 bases not matched to a gene. CDR1 SGHRS and CDR2 YFSETQ come from the germline V gene. The CDR3 sequence is 14 residues long.

The sample holds a few counts of this clone. V usage is TRBV6-2 or TRBV6-3 and J usage is TRBJ1-5; no definite D call. The germline V and J ends were trimmed by 5 bases and 1 base, with 9 bases remaining between them. The CDR3 has 14 residues. Germline V CDR1 and CDR2: MNHEY, SVGEGT. Written as DNA, the CDR3 is TGTGCCAGCAGTGCGGGCGGCAGCAATCAGCCCCAGCATTTT. Its translation: CASSAGGSNQPQHF.

The chain is built from TRBV6-1 and TRBJ2-4, with 7 bases matching TRBD1. The ends lost 4 bases at V and 0 bases at J; junction bases unmatched: 12. Per germline, CDR1 MNHNS and CDR2 SASEGT. CDR3 length equals 18 residues. The CDR3 region is CASSGTEGALLAKNIQYF. The CDR3 DNA sequence: TGTGCCAGCAGTGGGACAGAGGGGGCCCTTTTAGCCAAAAACATTCAGTACTTC.

In this sample, this clone turned up once. The chain combines TRBV2 with TRBJ2-7; 7 bases fit TRBD1. Per germline, CDR1 SNHLY and CDR2 FYNNEI. Trimming removed 8 bases from V and 0 bases from J; junction bases left unmatched: 7. The CDR3 consists of 14 residues. The CDR3 DNA sequence: TGTGCCAGCCAATTACAGGGGCTCTCCTACGAGCAGTACTTC. This gives the protein CASQLQGLSYEQYF.

CDR3 sequence reads: CASSPGQINEKLFF. CDR3 nucleotide sequence: TGTGCCAGCAGTCCGGGACAGATAAATGAAAAACTGTTTTTT. The chain carries TRBV28 and TRBJ1-4; 7 bases line up with TRBD1. Germline V gene sequence: CDR1 MDHEN, CDR2 SYDVKM. The J segment lost 5 bases and the V segment lost 5 bases, leaving 5 bases of the junction unmatched. The CDR3 loop spans 14 amino acids.

This clone was detected a few times. The V gene is TRBV6-5, the J gene TRBJ1-6, with TRBD1 as a possible D gene (5 bases). The CDR3 totals 16 residues. V shed 2 bases and J shed 7 bases, with 15 bases lying between them. Germline V lookup: CDR1 MNHEY, CDR2 SVGAGI. For the CDR3, the DNA is TGTGCCAGCAGTTACAGGGAAAGGGGCCTAAATTCACCCCTCCACTTT. Residues: CASSYRERGLNSPLHF.

The chain recombines TRBV28 with TRBJ1-1, with 8 positions matching TRBD1. The CDR3 has 16 amino acids. Germline lookup yields CDR1 MDHEN and CDR2 SYDVKM. The J segment lost 4 bases and the V segment lost 8 bases, leaving 15 bases of the junction unmatched. The CDR3 sequence: CASVPLPGGMVTEAFF. CDR3 nucleotides: TGTGCCAGCGTGCCCCTCCCAGGGGGCATGGTCACTGAAGCTTTCTTT.

This chain uses TRBV5-4 with TRBJ2-4; 10 positions match TRBD1. The CDR3 runs to 15 residues. Germline assignment: CDR1 SGHNT and CDR2 YYREEE (reference sequence). The V and J ends lost 4 bases and 8 bases, in that order; junction bases with no gene match: 9. CDR3 nucleotide sequence: TGTGCCAGCAGCATGGGACAGGGGTCTGGGGACATTCAGTACTTC. Its translation: CASSMGQGSGDIQYF.

The genes are TRBV19 and TRBJ2-5; 11 bases line up with TRBD2. The CDR3 is 15 amino acids. In germline, CDR1 is LNHDA, CDR2 SQIVND (reference sequence). Trimming removed 3 bases from V and 5 bases from J; junction bases left unmatched: 5. This chain's CDR3 is CASSITSGGPETQYF. Here the CDR3 DNA reads TGTGCCAGTAGTATCACTAGCGGGGGTCCCGAGACCCAGTACTTC.

This clone appeared once. V is TRBV30 and J is TRBJ1-1, with TRBD1 matching over 10 bases. The CDR3 is 13 amino acids. Germline lookup yields CDR1 GTSNPN and CDR2 SVGIG (reference sequence). For the CDR3, the DNA is TGTGCACGAGGACAGGGGGTGGGCACTGAAGCTTTCTTT. Its translation is CARGQGVGTEAFF. Full variable domain (missing parts from reference TRBV30 and TRBJ1-1): SQTIHQWPATLVQPVGSPLSLECTVEGTSNPNLYWYRQAAGRGLQLLFYSVGIGQISSEVPQNLSASRPQDRQFILSSKKLLLSDSGFYLCARGQGVGTEAFFGQGTRLTVV.

This chain connects TRBV7-9 to TRBJ2-1, with D maybe TRBD2 (5 bases). The CDR3 runs to 15 residues. CDR1 and CDR2 (germline): SEHNR, FQNEAQ (reference sequence). Trimming shortened V by 5 bases and J by 1 base, and 12 bases separated the two germline ends. CDR3 sequence (DNA): TGTGCCAGCAGCCCAGGTGGGAGTTCCTACAATGAGCAGTTCTTC. It translates to CASSPGGSSYNEQFF.